This T cell receptor (beta chain) was identified in a study of blood T cell repertoires in COVID-19. The wider study: Acute and convalescent COVID-19 specimens originated in the United States, Italy and Spain. Sample material is recorded as cDNA or gDNA derived from T cells, B-cell-depleted T cells, or PBMCs.

V shed 3 bases and J shed 6 bases, with 12 bases lying between them. Per germline, CDR1 LNHDA and CDR2 SQIVND (reference sequence). The CDR3 runs 14 residues. In the study's own analysis: Estimates of nucleated cell counts were drawn from the amplification of reference gene primers. Method: immunoSEQ multiplex PCR; TCRdb's copy keeps in-frame clones and lacks some. The DNA was the basis for D and trimming; V, J and clone size are from that table. The table has about 360,000 clones, 75% to 90% seen once; the top ten hold less than 9%. This clonotype was sampled from a woman in her sixties or seventies with COVID-19, enrolled during active disease. The sequencing input was peripheral blood. The V and J genes are TRBV19 and TRBJ1-3, with D perhaps TRBD1 (5 bases). CDR3 bases: TGTGCCAGTAGTATGATAAGGGGCGTAAACACCATATATTTT. This gives the protein CASSMIRGVNTIYF.